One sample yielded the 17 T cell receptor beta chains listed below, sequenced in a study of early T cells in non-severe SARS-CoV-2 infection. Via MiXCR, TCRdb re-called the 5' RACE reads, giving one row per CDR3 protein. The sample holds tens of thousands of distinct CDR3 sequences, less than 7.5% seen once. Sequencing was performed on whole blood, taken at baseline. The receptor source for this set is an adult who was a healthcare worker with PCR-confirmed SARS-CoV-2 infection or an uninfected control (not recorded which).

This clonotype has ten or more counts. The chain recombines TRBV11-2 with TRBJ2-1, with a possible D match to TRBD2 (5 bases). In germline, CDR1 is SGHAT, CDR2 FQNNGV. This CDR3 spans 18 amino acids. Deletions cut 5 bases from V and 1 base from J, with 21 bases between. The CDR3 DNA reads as TGTGCCAGCAGCCCCGGGGTGGGCTATAGCCGATCCTACAATGAGCAGTTCTTC. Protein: CASSPGVGYSRSYNEQFF.

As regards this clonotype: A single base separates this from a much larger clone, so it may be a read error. CDR3 amino acids: CRVAQPYGYTF. CDR3 sequence (DNA): TGCAGAGTTGCACAGCCCTATGGCTACACCTTC. The chain carries TRBV29-1 and TRBJ1-2; D is uncertain. The CDR3 loop spans 11 amino acids. Looked up from germline, CDR1 is SQVTM and CDR2 is ANQGSEA.

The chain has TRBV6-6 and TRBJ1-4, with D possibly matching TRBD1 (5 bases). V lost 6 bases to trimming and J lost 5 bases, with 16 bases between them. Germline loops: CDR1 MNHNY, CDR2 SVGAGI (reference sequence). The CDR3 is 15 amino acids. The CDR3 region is CASSRGRGPNEKLFF. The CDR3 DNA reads TGTGCCAGCAGCAGAGGACGGGGACCAAATGAAAAACTGTTTTTT.

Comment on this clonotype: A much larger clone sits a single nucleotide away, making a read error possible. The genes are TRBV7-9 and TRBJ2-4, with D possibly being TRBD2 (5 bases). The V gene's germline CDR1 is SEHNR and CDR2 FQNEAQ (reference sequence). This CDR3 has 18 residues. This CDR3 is CASEGFNPDFLAKNIKYF. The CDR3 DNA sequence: TGTGCCAGCGAGGGATTCAACCCCGACTTCTTAGCCAAAAACATTAAGTACTTC.

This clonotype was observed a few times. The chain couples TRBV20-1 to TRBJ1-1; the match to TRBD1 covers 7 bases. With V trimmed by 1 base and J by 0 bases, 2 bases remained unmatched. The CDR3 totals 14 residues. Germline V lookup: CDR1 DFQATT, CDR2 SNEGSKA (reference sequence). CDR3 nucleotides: TGCAGTGCTAGAGCGACAGGGATGAACACTGAAGCTTTCTTT. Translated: CSARATGMNTEAFF.

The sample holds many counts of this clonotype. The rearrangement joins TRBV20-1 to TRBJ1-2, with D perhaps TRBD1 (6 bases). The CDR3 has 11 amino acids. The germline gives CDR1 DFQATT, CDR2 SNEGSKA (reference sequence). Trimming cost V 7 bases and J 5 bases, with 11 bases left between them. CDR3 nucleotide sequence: TGCAGTGGTAAACAGGGTTATGGCTACACCTTC. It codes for CSGKQGYGYTF.

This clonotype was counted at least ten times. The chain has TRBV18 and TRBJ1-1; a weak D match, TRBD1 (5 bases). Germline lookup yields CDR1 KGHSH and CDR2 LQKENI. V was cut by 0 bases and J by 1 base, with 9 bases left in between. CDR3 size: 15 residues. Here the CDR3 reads CASSPPAGRNTEAFF. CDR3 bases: TGTGCCAGCTCACCACCGGCAGGGAGGAACACTGAAGCTTTCTTT.

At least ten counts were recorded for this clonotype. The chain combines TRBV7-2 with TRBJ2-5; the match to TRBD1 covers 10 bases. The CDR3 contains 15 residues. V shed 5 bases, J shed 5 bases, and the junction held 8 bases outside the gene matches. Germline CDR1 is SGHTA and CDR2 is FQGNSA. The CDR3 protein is CASSPDRGHFETQYF. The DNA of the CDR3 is TGTGCCAGCAGCCCCGACAGGGGGCACTTTGAGACCCAGTACTTC.

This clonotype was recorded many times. The CDR3 reads CASSLPPAETQYF. CDR3 in DNA: TGTGCCAGCAGCTTACCCCCCGCCGAGACCCAGTACTTC. This chain links TRBV7-2 with TRBJ2-5; no definite D call. V lost 2 bases and J 5 bases, leaving 9 bases between the germline ends. From germline, CDR1 is SGHTA and CDR2 FQGNSA. The CDR3 is 13 amino acids.

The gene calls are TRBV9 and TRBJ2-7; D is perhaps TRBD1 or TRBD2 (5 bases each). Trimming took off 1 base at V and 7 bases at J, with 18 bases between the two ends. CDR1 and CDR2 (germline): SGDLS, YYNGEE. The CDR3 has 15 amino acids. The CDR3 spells CASSVTPGPYREQYF. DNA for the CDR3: TGTGCCAGCAGCGTAACCCCGGGGCCATATAGGGAGCAGTACTTC.

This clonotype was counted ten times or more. The chain's CDR3 is CASSRSHFGTGGNEQFF. CDR3 DNA sequence: TGTGCCAGCAGCAGGTCACACTTCGGGACAGGCGGTAATGAGCAGTTCTTC. V and J are TRBV6-2 or TRBV6-3 and TRBJ2-1; 8 bases map to TRBD1. The V gene end was trimmed by 6 bases and the J gene end by 7 bases; junction bases not matched to a gene: 17. From germline, CDR1 is MNHEY and CDR2 SVGEGT. The CDR3 covers 17 residues.

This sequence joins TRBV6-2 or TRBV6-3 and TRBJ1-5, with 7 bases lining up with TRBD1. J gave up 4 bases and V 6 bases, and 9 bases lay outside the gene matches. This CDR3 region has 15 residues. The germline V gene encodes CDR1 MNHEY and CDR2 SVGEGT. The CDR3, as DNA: TGTGCCAGCAGCTCCGTCCGGGACAGAAATCAGCCCCAGCATTTT. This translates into CASSSVRDRNQPQHF.

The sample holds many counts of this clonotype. In DNA form, the CDR3 reads TGTGCCAGTAGTATGGGCGGGAGCTCCTACAATGAGCAGTTCTTC. It translates to CASSMGGSSYNEQFF. The rearrangement links TRBV19 to TRBJ2-1; TRBD2 matches at 7 bases. Germline CDR1 reads LNHDA; CDR2 reads SQIVND (reference sequence). The CDR3 is 15 residues long. V lost 3 bases and J lost 0; bases outside the gene matches: 2.

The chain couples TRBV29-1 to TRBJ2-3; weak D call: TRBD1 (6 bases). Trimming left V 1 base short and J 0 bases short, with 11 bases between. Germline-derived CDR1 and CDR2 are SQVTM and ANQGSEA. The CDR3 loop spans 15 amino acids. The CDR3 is CSVEGHRVSTDTQYF. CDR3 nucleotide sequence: TGCAGCGTTGAAGGCCACAGGGTCAGCACAGATACGCAGTATTTT.

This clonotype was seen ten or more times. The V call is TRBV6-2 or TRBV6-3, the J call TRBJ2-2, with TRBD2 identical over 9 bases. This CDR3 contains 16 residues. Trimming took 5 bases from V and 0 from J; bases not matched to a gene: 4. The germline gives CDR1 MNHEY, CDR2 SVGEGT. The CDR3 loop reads CASSTRLAANTGELFF. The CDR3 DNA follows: TGTGCCAGCAGTACCAGACTAGCGGCGAACACCGGGGAGCTGTTTTTT.

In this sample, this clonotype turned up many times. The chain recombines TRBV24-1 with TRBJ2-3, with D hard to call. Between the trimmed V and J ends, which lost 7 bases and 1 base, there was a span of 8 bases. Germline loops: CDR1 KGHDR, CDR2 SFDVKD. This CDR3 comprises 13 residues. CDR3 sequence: CATSPRGTDTQYF. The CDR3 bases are TGTGCCACCAGCCCCCGGGGCACAGATACGCAGTATTTT.

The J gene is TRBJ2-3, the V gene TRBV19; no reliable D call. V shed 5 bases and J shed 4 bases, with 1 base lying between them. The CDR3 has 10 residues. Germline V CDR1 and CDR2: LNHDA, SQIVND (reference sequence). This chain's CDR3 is CASSSDTQYF. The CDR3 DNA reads TGTGCCAGTAGTTCAGATACGCAGTATTTT.